This is a list of T cell receptor beta chains from one sample in a study of OX40 agonist ivuxolimab in advanced cancers. Profiling relied on immunoSEQ multiplex PCR, and the TCRdb table lists in-frame clones only, not all of them. The sample lists 70,000 to 85,000 clones, approximately 95% occurring once. Source: CD4+ or CD8+ T cells sorted from blood, taken in a trial of the OX40 agonist ivuxolimab. These receptor sequences come from an adult with an advanced solid tumor such as melanoma, head and neck, liver or kidney cancer. Both conserved end residues are part of each CDR3. A D gene is named only where the DNA matches it firmly. Expanded clones get a size class; other rows say once, few or many, or leave the size out.

D	V	J	size	DNA	CDR3
-	TRBV5-1	TRBJ2-6	-	TGCGCCAGCAGCTTAGAAGGGACCGGGGCCAACGTCCTGACTTTC	CASSLEGTGANVLTF
-	TRBV7-2	TRBJ2-7	-	TGTGCCAGCAGCTTTTTGGGGGGAAAGACAGGGACAGTACTTTACGAGCAGTACTTC	CASSFLGGKTGTVLYEQYF
TRBD1	TRBV5-4	TRBJ1-2	-	TGCGCCAGCAGCCCGTATACAGGGGATAATGGCTACACCTTC	CASSPYTGDNGYTF
-	TRBV28	TRBJ2-1	-	TGTGCCAGCAGTCATAGCTATGAGCAGTTCTTC	CASSHSYEQFF
-	TRBV4-2	TRBJ2-4	-	TGTGCCAGCAGCCAAGTTCTGCGCCCGCAACGGATCGCCAAAAACATTCAGTACTTC	CASSQVLRPQRIAKNIQYF
TRBD2	TRBV9	TRBJ2-3	-	TGTGCCAGCAGCGATCCCCTGGCGGGAGGGCCAGATACGCAGTATTTT	CASSDPLAGGPDTQYF
-	TRBV30	TRBJ1-2	-	TGTGCCTGTCACAGGCTTGAGGGCTACACCTTC	CACHRLEGYTF
-	TRBV30	TRBJ2-2	-	TGTGCCTGGAACCCTTCCTTCAGCGCGAACACCGGGGAGCTGTTTTTT	CAWNPSFSANTGELFF
TRBD2	TRBV29-1	TRBJ2-7	-	TGCAGCGTTGAAGTTAGACTAGCGTCAGGGTACGAGCAGTACTTC	CSVEVRLASGYEQYF
-	TRBV4-3	TRBJ2-1	-	TGCGCCAGCAGCCAAGATCTAAGAGGGACCTACAATGAGCAGTTCTTC	CASSQDLRGTYNEQFF
TRBD1	TRBV10-3	TRBJ1-1	once	TGTGCCATCAGCAGGACAGGGGTTCGGACTGAAGCTTTCTTT	CAISRTGVRTEAFF
-	TRBV6-6	TRBJ2-7	-	TGTGCCAACTCCAACGGGGATACCTACGAGCAGTACTTC	CANSNGDTYEQYF
-	TRBV6-4	TRBJ2-2	-	TGTGCCAGCAGCCAAGGCGCCGGGGAGCTGTTTTTT	CASSQGAGELFF
TRBD1	TRBV19	TRBJ1-3	-	TGTGCCAGTAGTATTCTAGGGGGCCCTGGAAACACCATATATTTT	CASSILGGPGNTIYF
-	TRBV28	TRBJ2-7	-	TGTGCCAGCGGAACCGGGATCCTTACGGGCTACGAGCAGTACTTC	CASGTGILTGYEQYF
TRBD1	TRBV4-3	TRBJ2-1	-	TGCGCCAGCAGCCACGGGACAGCTAACAATGAGCAGTTCTTC	CASSHGTANNEQFF
-	TRBV5-6	TRBJ1-2	-	TGTGCCAGCAGCTTGATCCGGGGTAACTATGGCTACACCTTC	CASSLIRGNYGYTF